The clone carrying this T cell receptor (beta chain) was picked up many times. These data belong to a study of human T cells and chemical hapten exposure. Time point here: patch test 1, 2 weeks after DPC sensitization. Treatment reported: therapeutic diphenylcyclopropenone sensitization with weekly scalp DPC. Total RNA was extracted from unfractionated whole blood. TCRdb fed the RACE reads into MiXCR, producing one record per CDR3 protein. In the table there are some 53,000 distinct CDR3 sequences, approximately 11% of which are singletons. V shed 7 bases, J shed 2 bases, and the junction held 2 bases outside the gene matches. There are 12 residues in the CDR3. CDR1 SQVTM and CDR2 ANQGSEA come from the germline V gene.

The sequencing here drew on whole blood, taken in connection with sensitization to the hapten diphenylcyclopropenone (DPC). This TCR came from a woman aged 40 to 55 with alopecia areata. Some clones in this sample may be carry-over from other donors' samples. This chain connects TRBV29-1 to TRBJ2-7, with 10 positions matching TRBD1. CDR3 region: CSGGQGTYEQYF. The CDR3 DNA follows: TGCAGCGGGGGACAGGGGACCTACGAGCAGTACTTC.